This T cell receptor beta chain was sequenced for a study of CD8+CD57+ T cells in acquired aplastic anemia. Study details: DNA from sorted CD4+ and CD8+ cells averaged about 3.2 ug.

CDR3 and TCR beta VDJ profiling relied on a genomic DNA template. TCRdb recomputed calls from the reads with MiXCR, one row per CDR3 protein. Seen here are a few hundred thousand distinct CDR3 sequences, approximately 58% observed once, and the top ten hold roughly 1.3%. This clonotype was recorded at least ten times. Patients who underwent sequencing had shown CD8+CD57+ cell expansion by flow cytometry. The CDR3 runs 11 residues. CDR1 SNHLY and CDR2 FYNNEI come from the germline V gene. The ends were cut back, 1 base at V and 3 bases at J, with 0 bases in the middle. The sequence came from a human donor with aplastic anemia. The chain has TRBV2 and TRBJ2-5; unclear D gene. Specimen: sorted CD4+, CD8+, or CD8+CD57+ T cells (not recorded which) from PBMCs. The CDR3 reads CASSEEETQYF. The CDR3 DNA reads as TGTGCCAGCAGTGAAGAAGAGACCCAGTACTTC.